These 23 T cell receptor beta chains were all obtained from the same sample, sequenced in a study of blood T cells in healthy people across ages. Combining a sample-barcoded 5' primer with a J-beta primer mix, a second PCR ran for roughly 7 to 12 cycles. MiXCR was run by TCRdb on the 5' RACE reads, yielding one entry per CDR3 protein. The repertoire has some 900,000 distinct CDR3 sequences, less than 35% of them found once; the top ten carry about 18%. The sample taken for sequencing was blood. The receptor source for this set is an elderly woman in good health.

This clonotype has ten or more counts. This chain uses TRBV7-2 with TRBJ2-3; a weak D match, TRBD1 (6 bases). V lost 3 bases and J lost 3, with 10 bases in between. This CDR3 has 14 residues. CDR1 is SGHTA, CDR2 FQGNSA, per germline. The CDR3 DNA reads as TGTGCCAGCAGCTTTCATACAGGGACAGATACGCAGTATTTT. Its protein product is CASSFHTGTDTQYF.

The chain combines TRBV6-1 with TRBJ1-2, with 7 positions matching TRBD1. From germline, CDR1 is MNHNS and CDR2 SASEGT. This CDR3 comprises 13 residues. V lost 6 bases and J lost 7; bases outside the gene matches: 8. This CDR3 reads CASRVQGTGGYTF. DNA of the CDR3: TGTGCCAGCAGGGTACAGGGGACTGGTGGCTACACCTTC.

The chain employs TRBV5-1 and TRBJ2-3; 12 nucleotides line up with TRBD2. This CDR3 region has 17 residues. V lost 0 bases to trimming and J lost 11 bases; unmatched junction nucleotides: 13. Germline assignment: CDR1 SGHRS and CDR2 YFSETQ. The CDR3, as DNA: TGCGCCAGCAGCTTGGAAGTGGCTAGCGGGGGGGACCTAGGGCAGTATTTT. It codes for CASSLEVASGGDLGQYF.

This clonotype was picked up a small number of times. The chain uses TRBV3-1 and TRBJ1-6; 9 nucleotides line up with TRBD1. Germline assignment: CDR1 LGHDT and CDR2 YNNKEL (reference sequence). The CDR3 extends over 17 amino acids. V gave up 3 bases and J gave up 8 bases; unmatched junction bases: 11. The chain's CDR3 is CASSQDVRTGVDSPLHF. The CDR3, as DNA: TGTGCCAGCAGCCAGGACGTAAGGACAGGGGTGGATTCACCCCTCCACTTT.

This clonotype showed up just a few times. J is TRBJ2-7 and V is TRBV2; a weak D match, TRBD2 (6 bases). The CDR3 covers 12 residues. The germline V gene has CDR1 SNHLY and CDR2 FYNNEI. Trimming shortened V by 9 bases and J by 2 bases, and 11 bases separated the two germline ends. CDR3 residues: CASGGDAYEQYF. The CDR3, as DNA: TGTGCCAGTGGAGGGGACGCCTACGAGCAGTACTTC.

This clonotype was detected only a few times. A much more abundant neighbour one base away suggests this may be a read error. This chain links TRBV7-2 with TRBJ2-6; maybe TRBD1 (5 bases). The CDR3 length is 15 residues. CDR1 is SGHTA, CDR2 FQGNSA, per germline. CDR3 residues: CVSSQRGSGANVLTF. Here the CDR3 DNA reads TGTGTCAGCAGCCAAAGGGGTTCCGGGGCCAACGTCCTGACTTTC.

The CDR3 protein is CASSRPAASVYNEQYF. Written as DNA, the CDR3 is TGTGCCAGCAGCCGCCCTGCGGCTAGCGTATACAATGAGCAGTACTTC. The chain is built from TRBV7-8 and TRBJ2-5; D may be TRBD2 (6 bases). The CDR3 has 16 residues. Germline assignment: CDR1 SGHVS and CDR2 FQNEAQ. V gave up 5 bases and J gave up 11 bases, with 27 bases separating them.

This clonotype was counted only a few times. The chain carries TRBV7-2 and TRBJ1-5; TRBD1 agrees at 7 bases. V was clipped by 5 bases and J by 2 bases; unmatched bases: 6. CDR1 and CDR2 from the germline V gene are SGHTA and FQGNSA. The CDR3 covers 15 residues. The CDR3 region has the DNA TGTGCCAGCAGCAAACGACAGGGCGGCAATCAGCCCCAGCATTTT. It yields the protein CASSKRQGGNQPQHF.

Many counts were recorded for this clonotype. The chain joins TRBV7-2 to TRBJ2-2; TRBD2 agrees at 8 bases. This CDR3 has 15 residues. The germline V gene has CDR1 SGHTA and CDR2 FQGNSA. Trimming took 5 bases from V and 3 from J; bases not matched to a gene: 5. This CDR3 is CASSAGRAHTGELFF. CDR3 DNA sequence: TGTGCCAGCAGCGCCGGGAGGGCACACACCGGGGAGCTGTTTTTT. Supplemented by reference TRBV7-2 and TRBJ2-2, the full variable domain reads GAGVSQSPSNKVTEKGKDVELRCDPISGHTALYWYRQSLGQGLEFLIYFQGNSAPDKSGLPSDRFSAERTGGSVSTLTIQRTQQEDSAVYLCASSAGRAHTGELFFGEGSRLTVL.

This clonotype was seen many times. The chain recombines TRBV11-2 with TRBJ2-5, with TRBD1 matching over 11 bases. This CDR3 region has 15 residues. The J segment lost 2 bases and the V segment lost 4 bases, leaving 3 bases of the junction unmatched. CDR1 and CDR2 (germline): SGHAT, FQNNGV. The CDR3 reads CASSWDRGVQETQYF. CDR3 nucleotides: TGTGCCAGCAGCTGGGACAGGGGGGTACAAGAGACCCAGTACTTC.

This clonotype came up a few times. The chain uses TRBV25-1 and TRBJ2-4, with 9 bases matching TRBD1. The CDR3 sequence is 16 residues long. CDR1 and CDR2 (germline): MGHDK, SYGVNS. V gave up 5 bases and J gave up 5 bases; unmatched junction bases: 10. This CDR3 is CASSRPGQGGENIQYF. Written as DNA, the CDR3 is TGTGCCAGCAGTAGACCGGGACAGGGAGGCGAAAACATTCAGTACTTC.

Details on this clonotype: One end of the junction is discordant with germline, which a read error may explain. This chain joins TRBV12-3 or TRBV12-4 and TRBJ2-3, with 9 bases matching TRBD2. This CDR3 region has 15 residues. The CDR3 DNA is TGTGCCAGCAGTTTCAGTAGCGGGAGAACAGATACGGAGTATTTT. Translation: CASSFSSGRTDTEYF.

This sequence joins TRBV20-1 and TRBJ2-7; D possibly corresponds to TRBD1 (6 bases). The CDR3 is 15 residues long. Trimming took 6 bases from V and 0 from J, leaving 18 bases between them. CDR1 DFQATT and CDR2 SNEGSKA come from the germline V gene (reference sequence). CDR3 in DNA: TGCAGTGCGCCCATTGGGGGCTTAAGCTCCTACGAGCAGTACTTC. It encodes CSAPIGGLSSYEQYF.

The CDR3 DNA reads TGCAGTGCTAGTCGTGGATCCTACGAGCAGTACTTC. This gives the protein CSASRGSYEQYF. J is TRBJ2-7 and V is TRBV20-1; no clear D. Germline loops: CDR1 DFQATT, CDR2 SNEGSKA (reference sequence). V lost 3 bases to trimming and J lost 1 base, with 7 bases between them. The CDR3 totals 12 residues.

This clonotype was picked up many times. CDR3 region: CATSRDHGTGINEQFF. CDR3 bases: TGTGCCACCAGCAGAGATCATGGGACAGGGATAAATGAGCAGTTCTTC. The chain joins TRBV15 to TRBJ2-1; 9 positions match TRBD1. The CDR3 sequence is 16 residues long. In germline, CDR1 is LNHNV, CDR2 YYDKDF (reference sequence). After removal of 0 bases from V and 7 bases from J, the junction contained 7 bases not matched to a gene.

As DNA, the CDR3 is TGTGCCAGCAGCCAAGAATTGTCAGCGGGAGGATACCAAGAGACCCAGTACTTC. The encoded protein is CASSQELSAGGYQETQYF. The chain couples TRBV3-1 to TRBJ2-5; TRBD2 matches 9 bases. This CDR3 region has 18 residues. The V and J ends lost 0 bases and 0 bases, in that order; junction bases with no gene match: 8. Looked up from germline, CDR1 is LGHDT and CDR2 is YNNKEL (reference sequence).

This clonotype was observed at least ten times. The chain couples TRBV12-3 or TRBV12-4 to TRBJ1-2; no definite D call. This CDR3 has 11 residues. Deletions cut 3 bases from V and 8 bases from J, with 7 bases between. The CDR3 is CASSFSSGYTF. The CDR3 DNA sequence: TGTGCCAGCAGTTTCTCATCGGGCTACACCTTC.

This CDR3 is CASSLDGQGGMDEQFF. Written as DNA, the CDR3 is TGTGCCAGCAGCTTAGATGGACAGGGGGGAATGGATGAGCAGTTCTTC. The chain carries TRBV7-6 and TRBJ2-1; 10 positions agree with TRBD1. The CDR3 is made up of 16 amino acids. Germline assignment: CDR1 SGHVS and CDR2 FNYEAQ. V gave up 1 base and J gave up 8 bases; unmatched junction bases: 8. Full variable domain (remainder filled in from reference TRBV7-6 and TRBJ2-1): GAGVSQSPRYKVTKRGQDVALRCDPISGHVSLYWYRQALGQGPEFLTYFNYEAQQDKSGLPNDRFSAERPEGSISTLTIQRTEQRDSAMYRCASSLDGQGGMDEQFFGPGTRLTVL.

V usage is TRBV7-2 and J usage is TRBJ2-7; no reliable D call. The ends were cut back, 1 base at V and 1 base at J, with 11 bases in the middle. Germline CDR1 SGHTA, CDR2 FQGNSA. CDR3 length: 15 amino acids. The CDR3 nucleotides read TGTGCCAGCAGCTTAGGTTCAACATATTCCTACGAGCAGTACTTC. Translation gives CASSLGSTYSYEQYF.

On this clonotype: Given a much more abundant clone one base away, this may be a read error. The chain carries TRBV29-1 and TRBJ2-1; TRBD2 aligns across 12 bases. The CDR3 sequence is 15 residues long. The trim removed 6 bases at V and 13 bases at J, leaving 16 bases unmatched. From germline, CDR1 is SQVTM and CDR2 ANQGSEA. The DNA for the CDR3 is TGCAGCGTGAAACCTAGCGGGGGGGTCCAAGAGACCCAGTTCTTC. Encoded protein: CSVKPSGGVQETQFF.

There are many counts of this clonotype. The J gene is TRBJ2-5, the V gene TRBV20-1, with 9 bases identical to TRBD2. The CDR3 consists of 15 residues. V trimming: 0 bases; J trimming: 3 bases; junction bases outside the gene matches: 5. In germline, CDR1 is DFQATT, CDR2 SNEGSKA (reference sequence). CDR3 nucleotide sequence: TGCAGTGCTAGAGACGGGGCTAGCGGGGAAGAGACCCAGTACTTC. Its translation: CSARDGASGEETQYF.

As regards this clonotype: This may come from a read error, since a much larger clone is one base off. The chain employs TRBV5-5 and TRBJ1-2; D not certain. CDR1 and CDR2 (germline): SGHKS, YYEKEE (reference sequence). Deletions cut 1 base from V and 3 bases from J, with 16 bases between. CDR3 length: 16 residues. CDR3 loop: CASSLREGKRDYGYTF. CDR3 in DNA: TGTGCCAGCAGCTTGAGGGAAGGGAAGCGGGACTATGGCTACACCTTC.

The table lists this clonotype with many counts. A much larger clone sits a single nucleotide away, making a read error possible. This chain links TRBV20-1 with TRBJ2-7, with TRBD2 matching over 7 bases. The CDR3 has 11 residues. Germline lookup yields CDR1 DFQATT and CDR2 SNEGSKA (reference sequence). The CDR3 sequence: CRVGGIDEQYF. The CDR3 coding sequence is TGCAGGGTCGGGGGGATCGACGAGCAGTACTTC.